The clone carrying this T cell receptor beta chain was recorded many times. These data belong to a study of T cells in Graves' hyperthyroidism and ophthalmopathy. CDR1 is SGHAT and CDR2 is FQNNGV in the germline V gene. The CDR3 runs to 14 residues. Trimming removed 4 bases at V and 4 bases at J, with 10 bases between. On the basis of clinical symptoms, serum thyroxine and TRAb, thyroid ultrasound and orbital computed tomography, diagnoses were made. Template material for amplifying TCR beta CDR3 regions consisted of RNA transcripts. In the first-round RT-PCR of the TCR CDR3, the HTBI primer set was used. TCRdb used MiXCR to reprocess the multiplex PCR reads, holding one entry per CDR3 protein. This sample has fewer than 450,000 distinct CDR3 sequences, with 17% found just once.

The origin of this receptor is a woman between 25 and 40 years old with Graves' hyperthyroidism that later progressed to Graves' ophthalmopathy. Sample: blood. The chain combines TRBV11-2 with TRBJ1-4; possibly TRBD1 for D (5 bases). The CDR3 DNA follows: TGTGCCAGCAGCTCTAGACAGTTTAATGAAAAACTGTTTTTT. This codes for CASSSRQFNEKLFF.